Each of the 21 T cell receptor beta chains below was sequenced from the same sample in a study of Tregs in tolerant kidney transplant recipients. The data were produced by immunoSEQ multiplex PCR, yet TCRdb's version contains in-frame clones alone and is incomplete. The sample lists roughly 69,000 clones; about 89% were seen once. This material consisted of CD4+ T cells from blood, taken before the transplant. These receptors all come from a human donor who received a combined kidney and bone marrow transplant.

This chain uses TRBV14 with TRBJ2-5, with 8 positions matching TRBD2. The CDR3 has 15 residues. Germline lookup yields CDR1 SGHDN and CDR2 FVKESK. V gave up 4 bases and J gave up 5 bases; unmatched junction bases: 9. In DNA, the CDR3 is TGTGCCAGCAGCCCCAAGCGGGAGCTGGGGGAGACCCAGTACTTC. It encodes CASSPKRELGETQYF. Full variable domain (remainder filled in from reference TRBV14 and TRBJ2-5): EAGVTQFPSHSVIEKGQTVTLRCDPISGHDNLYWYRRVMGKEIKFLLHFVKESKQDESGMPNNRFLAERTGGTYSTLKVQPAELEDSGVYFCASSPKRELGETQYFGPGTRLLVL.

V gene TRBV12-5 combines with J gene TRBJ2-3, with 8 bases lining up with TRBD2. The CDR3 covers 14 residues. Losses at the gene ends were 7 bases for V and 3 bases for J; bases not matched to a gene: 6. The V gene's germline CDR1 is LGHNT and CDR2 FRNRAP. This CDR3 reads CASALGLATDTQYF. CDR3 DNA: TGTGCTAGTGCCCTCGGACTAGCAACAGATACGCAGTATTTT.

This chain links TRBV2 with TRBJ2-1, with 7 bases that match TRBD2. From germline, CDR1 is SNHLY and CDR2 FYNNEI. The CDR3 totals 15 residues. This CDR3 reads CAAARGDGGRNEQFF. The DNA of the CDR3 is TGTGCTGCAGCTCGGGGGGATGGAGGGAGGAATGAGCAGTTCTTC.

The gene calls are TRBV9 and TRBJ2-7, with D tentatively TRBD2 (5 bases). There are 15 residues in the CDR3. CDR1 is SGDLS, CDR2 YYNGEE, per germline. Trimming left V 2 bases short and J 3 bases short, with 15 bases between. CDR3 sequence (DNA): TGTGCCAGCAGCGTCCAACCAGGACTGAACTACGAGCAGTACTTC. This codes for CASSVQPGLNYEQYF.

This chain uses TRBV4-1 with TRBJ1-5; D gene ambiguous. The germline V gene encodes CDR1 MGHRA and CDR2 YSYEKL. CDR3 length: 12 residues. Trimming took off 0 bases at V and 9 bases at J, with 6 bases between the two ends. The CDR3 DNA reads TGCGCCAGCAGCCAAGATCTCGGGCCCCAGCATTTT. Residues: CASSQDLGPQHF.

This chain uses TRBV7-8 with TRBJ2-1, with 10 bases fitting TRBD2. CDR1 SGHVS and CDR2 FQNEAQ come from the germline V gene. The CDR3 totals 16 residues. V lost 1 base, J lost 3 bases, and 3 bases stayed unmatched. CDR3 amino acids: CASSLVLAGFYNEQFF. The CDR3 DNA sequence: TGTGCCAGCAGCTTAGTACTAGCGGGATTCTACAATGAGCAGTTCTTC. Full variable domain (rest looked up from reference TRBV7-8 and TRBJ2-1): GAGVSQSPRYKVAKRGQDVALRCDPISGHVSLFWYQQALGQGPEFLTYFQNEAQLDKSGLPSDRFFAERPEGSVSTLKIQRTQQEDSAVYLCASSLVLAGFYNEQFFGPGTRLTVL.

The J gene is TRBJ2-2, the V gene TRBV7-8, with 9 bases that match TRBD1. The CDR3 contains 16 residues. V lost 5 bases to trimming and J lost 0 bases; unmatched junction nucleotides: 4. Germline CDR1 reads SGHVS; CDR2 reads FQNEAQ. CDR3 nucleotide sequence: TGTGCCAGCAGCACCCGACAGGGGGCGAACACCGGGGAGCTGTTTTTT. Protein product: CASSTRQGANTGELFF.

This rearrangement joins TRBV2 to TRBJ2-5; 12 positions agree with TRBD2. Losses at the gene ends were 6 bases for V and 4 bases for J; bases not matched to a gene: 6. CDR3 size: 15 residues. Per the germline V gene, CDR1 is SNHLY and CDR2 is FYNNEI. The CDR3 here is CASRMTSGRGETQYF. The CDR3 DNA reads TGTGCCAGCAGGATGACTAGCGGGAGAGGAGAGACCCAGTACTTC.

This sequence joins TRBV10-3 and TRBJ2-7, with a tentative D call TRBD1 (6 bases). CDR1 is ENHRY, CDR2 SYGVKD, per germline. The CDR3 loop spans 14 amino acids. The V end was cut by 0 bases, the J end by 3 bases, with 9 bases between. The CDR3 region has the DNA TGTGCCATCAGTGAGTCGGCAGGGGACTACGAGCAGTACTTC. Translating gives CAISESAGDYEQYF.

V and J are TRBV5-1 and TRBJ2-2, with D possibly being TRBD1 (6 bases). V was pared by 2 bases and J by 7 bases, with 18 bases between. CDR3 size: 16 residues. The germline V gene has CDR1 SGHRS and CDR2 YFSETQ. CDR3 residues: CASSFAPTGSGGELFF. The CDR3 bases are TGCGCCAGCAGCTTCGCTCCAACAGGGTCGGGCGGGGAGCTGTTTTTT.

CDR3 nucleotide sequence: TGTGCCTCCCTCTCGACCGGGGATTCCTACAATGAGCAGTTCTTC. This gives the protein CASLSTGDSYNEQFF. The rearrangement uses TRBV19 and TRBJ2-1, with a possible D match to TRBD2 (5 bases). Germline loops: CDR1 LNHDA, CDR2 SQIVND (reference sequence). V lost 11 bases and J lost 1, with 18 bases in between. The length of the CDR3 is 15 residues.

This clone has only a few counts. The CDR3 DNA is TGCGCCAGCAGCTTGGAGACAGGGTCAGGCCAAGAGACCCAGTACTTC. It specifies CASSLETGSGQETQYF. The V call is TRBV5-1, the J call TRBJ2-5; 7 nucleotides align to TRBD1. V gave up 0 bases and J gave up 1 base; unmatched junction bases: 6. CDR3 size: 16 residues. The germline CDR1 and CDR2 sequences are SGHRS and YFSETQ.

The chain combines TRBV28 with TRBJ2-2, with 7 bases that match TRBD2. With 10 bases clipped from V and 5 bases from J, the junction kept 7 bases outside the gene matches. This CDR3 has 13 residues. Germline CDR1 is MDHEN and CDR2 is SYDVKM. The CDR3 sequence: CANGTTSTGELFF. The CDR3 DNA sequence: TGTGCCAACGGGACTACCTCGACCGGGGAGCTGTTTTTT.

The V and J genes are TRBV4-1 and TRBJ1-2; D is undetermined. There are 14 residues in the CDR3. CDR1 is MGHRA, CDR2 YSYEKL, per germline. The V and J ends lost 0 bases and 5 bases respectively, with 10 bases between them. The CDR3 spells CASSQDLDGYGYTF. In DNA, the CDR3 is TGCGCCAGCAGCCAAGATCTCGACGGGTATGGCTACACCTTC.

This chain uses TRBV27 with TRBJ1-4, with 7 nucleotides matching TRBD1. The CDR3 consists of 15 residues. The germline gives CDR1 MNHEY, CDR2 SMNVEV (reference sequence). V trimming: 0 bases; J trimming: 4 bases; junction bases outside the gene matches: 2. The CDR3 region is CASSLSGGINEKLFF. For the CDR3, the DNA is TGTGCCAGCAGTTTATCAGGGGGCATTAATGAAAAACTGTTTTTT. The full variable domain, completed using reference TRBV27 and TRBJ1-4, is EAQVTQNPRYLITVTGKKLTVTCSQNMNHEYMSWYRQDPGLGLRQIYYSMNVEVTDKGDVPEGYKVSRKEKRNFPLILESPSPNQTSLYFCASSLSGGINEKLFFGSGTQLSVL.

This chain joins TRBV30 and TRBJ2-7; 8 nucleotides line up with TRBD2. The CDR3 has 13 amino acids. Germline V gives CDR1 GTSNPN, CDR2 SVGIG (reference sequence). J was trimmed by 3 bases and V by 5 bases; bases with no gene match: 6. As DNA, the CDR3 is TGTGCCTGGGGTAGCGGGATATTCTACGAGCAGTACTTC. This sequence encodes CAWGSGIFYEQYF.

The rearrangement links TRBV7-2 to TRBJ2-7; 9 positions agree with TRBD2. Germline trimming cut 5 bases from V and 0 bases from J; bases unmatched to any gene: 2. CDR3 length equals 14 residues. Germline CDR1 and CDR2: SGHTA and FQGNSA. The CDR3 is CASSRSGSSYEQYF. For the CDR3, the DNA is TGTGCCAGCAGCCGTAGCGGGAGCTCCTACGAGCAGTACTTC.

This clone was observed a single time. V is TRBV30 and J is TRBJ2-5; TRBD1 is a possible D gene (5 bases). Trimming removed 0 bases from V and 6 bases from J, with 11 bases in between. The germline gives CDR1 GTSNPN, CDR2 SVGIG (reference sequence). The CDR3 is made up of 13 amino acids. CDR3 protein: CAWSVGQGKTQYF. For the CDR3, the DNA is TGTGCCTGGAGTGTGGGTCAGGGAAAGACCCAGTACTTC.

The chain is built from TRBV4-1 and TRBJ2-3; the match to TRBD2 covers 9 bases. Looked up from germline, CDR1 is MGHRA and CDR2 is YSYEKL. The CDR3 spans 19 residues. V gave up 1 base and J gave up 0 bases; unmatched junction bases: 11. CDR3 in amino acids: CASSQGVGLARGSTDTQYF. In nucleotides, the CDR3 is TGCGCCAGCAGCCAAGGAGTGGGACTAGCCAGGGGGAGCACAGATACGCAGTATTTT.

The chain joins TRBV6-5 to TRBJ1-1; D is possibly TRBD1 (6 bases). Trimming removed 8 bases from V and 5 bases from J, with 15 bases in between. This CDR3 is built from 13 residues. Germline CDR1 is MNHEY and CDR2 is SVGAGI. As DNA, the CDR3 is TGTGCCAGCGCGGGGGGCGTTTTTACTGAAGCTTTCTTT. It yields the protein CASAGGVFTEAFF.

This clone was observed a single time. V gene TRBV4-1 combines with J gene TRBJ2-4; 8 bases fit TRBD2. After removal of 6 bases from V and 2 bases from J, the junction contained 9 bases not matched to a gene. This CDR3 has 16 amino acids. Germline assignment: CDR1 MGHRA and CDR2 YSYEKL. The CDR3 DNA sequence: TGCGCCAGCAGTCAAAATGCGGGAGGTTCCAAAAACATTCAGTACTTC. Residues: CASSQNAGGSKNIQYF.